These T cell receptor beta chains were read from a single sample in a study of CD8+ T cells in alopecia areata. Here immunoSEQ multiplex PCR was the method, and the copy in TCRdb shows in-frame clones only, minus some. The repertoire consists of 150,000 to 200,000 clones, with 60% occurring once and the leading ten covering under 1.2%. This specimen was CD4+ T cells sorted from blood, taken at week 24, from a patient treated with tofacitinib. The receptor source for this set is a human donor with alopecia areata. Each CDR3 is given with its conserved first and last residue. A D gene is named only where the DNA matches it firmly. For some rows the clone size is stated as once, few or many, or as a class when expanded; others skip it.

j_gene	v_gene	d_gene	abundance	CDR3nt	CDR3aa
TRBJ1-1	TRBV30	-	-	TGTGCCTGGAGTGTTCAGGGAAGGAACACTGAAGCTTTCTTT	CAWSVQGRNTEAFF
TRBJ2-2	TRBV5-1	-	-	TGCGCCAGCAGCTTGTTCGGAGCGAACACCGGGGAGCTGTTTTTT	CASSLFGANTGELFF
TRBJ2-5	TRBV23-1	-	few	TGCGCCACCATCCTTTGGAGGTACCAAGAGACCCAGTACTTC	CATILWRYQETQYF
TRBJ2-7	TRBV29-1	TRBD2	-	TGCAGCGCCAAGGGACTACTAACCTACGAGCAGTACTTC	CSAKGLLTYEQYF
TRBJ1-2	TRBV30	-	once	TGTGCCTGGAGTGTAAGGAAGCGGGGCCTCTATGGCTACACCTTC	CAWSVRKRGLYGYTF
TRBJ1-2	TRBV19	-	few	TGTGCCAGTAGTATGAGCGGGGAAGCTACTGGCTACACCTTC	CASSMSGEATGYTF
TRBJ2-7	TRBV27	-	few	TGTGCCAGCAGTTCCTCCTACGAGCAGTACTTC	CASSSSYEQYF
TRBJ2-7	TRBV10-3	-	few	TGTGCCATCAGTGACCCCAGTGTAAGGGACGAGCAGTACTTC	CAISDPSVRDEQYF
TRBJ1-5	TRBV5-1	-	-	TGCGCCAGCAGCCCCGGCGGGGGGGATAGCAATCAGCCCCAGCATTTT	CASSPGGGDSNQPQHF
TRBJ1-4	TRBV15	-	-	TGTGCCACCAGCAGAGATTCAGGAGTCAATGAAAAACTGTTTTTT	CATSRDSGVNEKLFF
TRBJ2-3	TRBV30	-	-	TGTGCCTGGAATAACTACAGAGATACGCAGTATTTT	CAWNNYRDTQYF
TRBJ2-3	TRBV7-2	-	many	TGTGCCAGCAGCTTAGCCTTGGGGAACACAGATACGCAGTATTTT	CASSLALGNTDTQYF
TRBJ2-5	TRBV4-3	-	-	TGCGCCAGCAGCCAAGACCCGGGCGTCCAAGAGACCCAGTACTTC	CASSQDPGVQETQYF
TRBJ1-2	TRBV5-1	TRBD1	-	TGCGCCAGCAGTTCGGGACAGGGTTTAGATGGCTACACCTTC	CASSSGQGLDGYTF
TRBJ2-7	TRBV4-3	-	-	TGCGCCAGCAGCCAAGATCTGGCCATGGACGAGCAGTACTTC	CASSQDLAMDEQYF
TRBJ2-1	TRBV7-9	TRBD1	-	TGTGCCAGCAGCTCGGGACAGGGAAACAATGAGCAGTTCTTC	CASSSGQGNNEQFF
TRBJ1-2	TRBV4-1	-	-	TGCGCCAGCAGCCAAGGACGGACAGCCCCGGGCTATGGCTACACCTTC	CASSQGRTAPGYGYTF
TRBJ1-2	TRBV29-1	-	-	TGCAGCGTTGGAAGGGCTTCTAACTATGGCTACACCTTC	CSVGRASNYGYTF
TRBJ2-7	TRBV15	-	-	TGTGCCACCAGCAGGGGGTCCTCCTACGAGCAGTACTTC	CATSRGSSYEQYF
TRBJ2-3	TRBV15	TRBD2	-	TGTGCCACCAGCAGAGCTACTAGCGGGGGCCGCAGCACAGATACGCAGTATTTT	CATSRATSGGRSTDTQYF
TRBJ1-6	TRBV7-8	-	-	TGTGCCAGCAGCTTAGCGAGTGACAGGCGATCACCCCTCCACTTT	CASSLASDRRSPLHF
TRBJ2-1	TRBV2	-	-	TGTGCCAGCAATGAGGGTGGGCCTTCAAATGAGCAGTTCTTC	CASNEGGPSNEQFF
TRBJ1-4	TRBV7-2	-	-	TGTGCCAGCAGCGGGGCGGGGGTAGAGGAAAAACTGTTTTTT	CASSGAGVEEKLFF
TRBJ2-3	TRBV7-2	-	-	TGTGCCAGCAGCTTAGTGGCCAGTACGCAGTATTTT	CASSLVASTQYF
TRBJ2-3	TRBV20-1	-	few	TGCAGTGCTAGAGTGATAGATACGCAGTATTTT	CSARVIDTQYF
TRBJ2-5	TRBV5-8	-	-	TGTGCCAGCAGCTTGGCCCACACTAAGACCCAGTACTTC	CASSLAHTKTQYF
TRBJ1-5	TRBV2	-	many	TGTGCCAGCAACGGGCTCGTGAACAATCAGCCCCAGCATTTT	CASNGLVNNQPQHF
TRBJ1-1	TRBV2	TRBD1	-	TGTGCCAGCTCACTTCCCAGGGGGCAGGGCACTGAAGCTTTCTTT	CASSLPRGQGTEAFF
TRBJ2-1	TRBV5-4	TRBD2	-	TGTGCCGTAAACACCGGGGGGGCCCCTCACAATGAGCAGTTCTTC	CAVNTGGAPHNEQFF
TRBJ1-2	TRBV20-1	-	-	TGCAGTGCTATGGGGACTGGAGGCTACACCTTC	CSAMGTGGYTF
TRBJ1-5	TRBV2	-	-	TGTGCCAGCAGTGACGACGACCAGCCCCAGCATTTT	CASSDDDQPQHF
TRBJ2-5	TRBV25-1	-	-	TGTGCCAGCAGTCCCCCTAGCTATGGACGTTTAGAGACCCAGTACTTC	CASSPPSYGRLETQYF
TRBJ2-1	TRBV9	-	once	TGTGCCAGCAGCGTAGTTCCCGGGGGAGGTGGTTTGGTCAATGAGCAGTTCTTC	CASSVVPGGGGLVNEQFF
TRBJ2-2	TRBV11-2	-	-	TGTGCCAGCAAAGCAGGGAGCCGCGGGGAGCTGTTTTTT	CASKAGSRGELFF
TRBJ1-1	TRBV29-1	-	-	TGCAGCGTTTCTAGGGTCGACACTGAAGCTTTCTTT	CSVSRVDTEAFF
TRBJ1-2	TRBV27	-	-	TGTGCCAGCAGTCCTCAACAGAGAAACTATGGCTACACCTTC	CASSPQQRNYGYTF
TRBJ1-1	TRBV25-1	-	-	TGTGCCAGCAGCGTACAGGGATCAAACACTGAAGCTTTCTTT	CASSVQGSNTEAFF
TRBJ2-3	TRBV5-1	-	-	TGCGCCAGCAGCCCCCCGGGACCCGCATCGGGGGATACGCAGTATTTT	CASSPPGPASGDTQYF
TRBJ2-3	TRBV29-1	-	few	TGCAGCGTCCGGCCCGCAGATACGCAGTATTTT	CSVRPADTQYF
TRBJ1-5	TRBV6-1	-	few	TGTGCCAGCAGTGAACCTGGATTCCAGCATTTT	CASSEPGFQHF
TRBJ2-7	TRBV7-9	-	-	TGTGCCAGCAGCTACAGCCGGGGGTACTACGAGCAGTACTTC	CASSYSRGYYEQYF
TRBJ1-5	TRBV4-1	-	-	TGCGCCAGCAGCCAAGGCAGGGGAAATAGCAATCAGCCCCAGCATTTT	CASSQGRGNSNQPQHF
TRBJ1-2	TRBV5-1	-	-	TGCGCCAGCAGCCTAACGCCATCCGGGGGGAATGGCTACACCTTC	CASSLTPSGGNGYTF
TRBJ1-4	TRBV29-1	TRBD1	few	TGCAGCGCCCGACAGGGGGCAAAAGAAAAACTGTTTTTT	CSARQGAKEKLFF
TRBJ2-1	TRBV2	TRBD2	-	TGTGCCAGCAGGGAGCGGGGGCTCTACAATGAGCAGTTCTTC	CASRERGLYNEQFF
TRBJ2-5	TRBV7-2	-	few	TGTGCCAGCAGCTTAGATTCCACCCGGGGGCGGCAAGAGACCCAGTACTTC	CASSLDSTRGRQETQYF
TRBJ2-7	TRBV30	-	-	TGTGCCTGGGGGACCGGGACTTTGCAGTACTTC	CAWGTGTLQYF
TRBJ2-3	TRBV7-2	TRBD1	-	TGTGCCAGCAGCACCGGACAGGGCGCAAAGGGGTATTTT	CASSTGQGAKGYF
TRBJ2-2	TRBV6-5	-	-	TGTGCCAGCAGTTACCCCGTGGGGGCGGGCGGGGAGCTGTTTTTT	CASSYPVGAGGELFF
TRBJ2-5	TRBV13	-	-	TGTGCCAGCAGCTTAGACGTCGGAGAGACCCAGTACTTC	CASSLDVGETQYF
TRBJ1-1	TRBV29-1	TRBD1	-	TGCAGCGTGAGGGGACAGATATCGAACACTGAAGCTTTCTTT	CSVRGQISNTEAFF
TRBJ2-1	TRBV5-1	-	-	TGCGCCAGCAGCTTGGACCCTAAAAACAATGAGCAGTTCTTC	CASSLDPKNNEQFF
TRBJ2-7	TRBV10-3	-	many	TGTGCCATCAGTGGGACTACCTACGAGCAGTACTTC	CAISGTTYEQYF
TRBJ2-3	TRBV4-1	TRBD2	-	TGCGCCAGCAGCCAAGTTGGACTAGATAGGACAGATACGCAGTATTTT	CASSQVGLDRTDTQYF
TRBJ1-2	TRBV19	-	-	TGTGCCAGTAGAACCGGGACAATCAACTATGGCTACACCTTC	CASRTGTINYGYTF
TRBJ2-3	TRBV29-1	-	-	TGCAGCGTGGAGCGGAAACTCACAGATACGCAGTATTTT	CSVERKLTDTQYF
TRBJ2-1	TRBV2	TRBD2	-	TGTGCCAGCAGTTTAGCGGGGACCTACAATGAGCAGTTCTTC	CASSLAGTYNEQFF
TRBJ2-7	TRBV4-3	TRBD1	-	TGCGCCAGCAGCCAAGGGACAGGGGGCTCCTACGAGCAGTACTTC	CASSQGTGGSYEQYF
TRBJ1-1	TRBV30	-	-	TGTGCCTGGAAATCAATTGAAGCTTTCTTT	CAWKSIEAFF